This T cell receptor beta chain originates from a study of T cells in Graves' hyperthyroidism and ophthalmopathy. Looking at the study overall: Peripheral blood specimens were obtained at initial diagnosis, prior to any treatment.

Investigators excluded patients with uncontrolled infection, other autoimmune disease, pregnancy or lactation. Study-wide findings and caveats: A model of 13 V-J pairs discriminated ophthalmopathy from stable hyperthyroidism.

With respect to this clonotype: Antigen: not known.

The CDR3 regions of TCR beta were amplified from RNA transcripts. Initially, a first-round RT-PCR of the TCR CDR3 employed the HTBI primer set. Each CDR3 protein gets one entry after TCRdb re-called the multiplex PCR reads with MiXCR. The repertoire holds 96,000 or so distinct CDR3 sequences, roughly 49% seen once, with roughly 26% in the top ten. CDR1 and CDR2 from the germline V gene are SGHRS and YFSETQ. CDR3 length: 17 residues. Trimming pared 2 bases from V and 1 base from J, leaving 13 bases between. This chain uses TRBV5-1 with TRBJ2-6; D remains ambiguous. Input material: blood. The receptor comes from a middle-aged woman with Graves' hyperthyroidism. The CDR3 nucleotides read TGCGCCAGCAGCTTCCGGACGGAACTATCTGGGGCCAACGTCCTGACTTTC. Its translation is CASSFRTELSGANVLTF.